Given below is one T cell receptor (beta chain) in context. The data were taken from a study of CD8 T cells in Susac syndrome. Sequencing of TCR beta was performed on blood CD8+ and CD4+ T cells. A quantity of about 0.5 to 1 ug RNA underwent reverse transcription using random hexamers. immunoSEQ multiplex PCR amplified TCR beta CDR3 across 54 Vbeta, 13 Jbeta. TCRdb recomputed calls from the immunoSEQ multiplex PCR reads with MiXCR, one row per CDR3 protein. The sample carries some 130,000 distinct CDR3 sequences, around 95% recorded once. This sequence was found in a human donor with Susac syndrome. The material sequenced was CD8+ T cells from PBMCs.

The CDR3 DNA reads as TGTGCCAGCAGTTTTCGTCCTTCGGGACAGGCGGCGACAGATACGCAGTATTTT. It codes for CASSFRPSGQAATDTQYF. The chain links TRBV12-3 or TRBV12-4 to TRBJ2-3, with 8 bases identical to TRBD1. With V trimmed by 3 bases and J by 3 bases, 14 bases remained unmatched. The CDR3 length is 18 residues.